Included here is one T cell receptor (beta chain) sequence, with context. Patients at the Seattle site were enrolled during active infection and followed longitudinally. With 4 bases clipped from V and 5 bases from J, the junction kept 6 bases outside the gene matches. Germline V gene data show CDR1 as SGHRS and CDR2 as YFSETQ. The CDR3 spans 14 residues. Profiled with immunoSEQ multiplex PCR; TCRdb holds only in-frame clones, not every one. Of fewer than 500,000 clones in the sample, over 85% were seen once. These data come from a study of blood T cell repertoires in COVID-19. Study-level background: There were acute and convalescent COVID-19 samples, and they came from the United States, Italy and Spain. PBMCs, B-cell-depleted T cells, or T cells provided the cDNA or gDNA that made up the material.

The source is a man between 18 and 29 years old with COVID-19, enrolled during active disease. The sample consisted of peripheral blood. The chain uses TRBV5-1 and TRBJ2-7, with 10 bases fitting TRBD1. As DNA, the CDR3 is TGCGCCAGCAGCCAAGGGACAGGGGTCGACGAGCAGTACTTC. Its translation: CASSQGTGVDEQYF.